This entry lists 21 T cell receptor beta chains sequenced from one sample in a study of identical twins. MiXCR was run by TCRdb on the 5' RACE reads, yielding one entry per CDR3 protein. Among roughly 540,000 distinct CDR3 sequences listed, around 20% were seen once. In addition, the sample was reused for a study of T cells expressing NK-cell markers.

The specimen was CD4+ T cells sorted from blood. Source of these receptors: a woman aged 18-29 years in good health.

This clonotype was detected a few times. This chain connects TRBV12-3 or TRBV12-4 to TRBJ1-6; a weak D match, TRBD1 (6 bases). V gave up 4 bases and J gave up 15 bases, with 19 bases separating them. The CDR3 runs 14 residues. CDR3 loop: CASSSLGGAEFLHF. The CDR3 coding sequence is TGTGCCAGCAGTTCGCTAGGGGGGGCAGAGTTCCTCCACTTT.

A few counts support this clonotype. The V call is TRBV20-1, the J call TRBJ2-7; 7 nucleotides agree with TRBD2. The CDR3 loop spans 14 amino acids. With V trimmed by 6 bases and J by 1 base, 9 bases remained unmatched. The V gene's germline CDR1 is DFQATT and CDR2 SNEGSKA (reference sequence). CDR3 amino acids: CSASSPAGSYEQYF. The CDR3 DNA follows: TGCAGTGCCTCCTCACCAGCGGGGTCCTACGAGCAGTACTTC.

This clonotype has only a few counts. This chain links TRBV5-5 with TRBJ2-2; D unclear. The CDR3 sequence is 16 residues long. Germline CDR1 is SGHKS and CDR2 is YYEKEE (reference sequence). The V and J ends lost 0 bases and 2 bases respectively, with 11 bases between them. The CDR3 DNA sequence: TGTGCCAGCAGCTTGGCCGACCGGTCCAACACCGGGGAGCTGTTTTTT. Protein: CASSLADRSNTGELFF.

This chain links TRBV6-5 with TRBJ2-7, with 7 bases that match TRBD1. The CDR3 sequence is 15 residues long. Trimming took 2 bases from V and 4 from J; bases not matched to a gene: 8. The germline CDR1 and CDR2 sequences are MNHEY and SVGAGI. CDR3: CASSYLWTGTYEQYF. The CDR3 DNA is TGTGCCAGCAGTTACCTTTGGACAGGAACGTACGAGCAGTACTTC.

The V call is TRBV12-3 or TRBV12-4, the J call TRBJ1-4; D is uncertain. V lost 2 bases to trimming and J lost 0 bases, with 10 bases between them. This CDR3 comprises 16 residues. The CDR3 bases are TGTGCCAGCAGTTTACGGCGCAGCCCAACTAATGAAAAACTGTTTTTT. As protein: CASSLRRSPTNEKLFF.

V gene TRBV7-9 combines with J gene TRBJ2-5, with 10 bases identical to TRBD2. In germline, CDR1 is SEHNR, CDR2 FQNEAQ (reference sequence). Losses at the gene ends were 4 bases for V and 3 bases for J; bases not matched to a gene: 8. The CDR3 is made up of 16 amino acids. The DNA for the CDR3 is TGTGCCAGCAGCTCCCCGAGGACTAGCGGAGAAGAGACCCAGTACTTC. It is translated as CASSSPRTSGEETQYF.

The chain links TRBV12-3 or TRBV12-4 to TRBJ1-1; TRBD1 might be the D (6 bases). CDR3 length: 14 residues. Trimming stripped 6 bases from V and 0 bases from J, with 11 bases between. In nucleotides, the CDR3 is TGTGCCAGCAGCCGTGGACAGATGAACACTGAAGCTTTCTTT. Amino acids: CASSRGQMNTEAFF.

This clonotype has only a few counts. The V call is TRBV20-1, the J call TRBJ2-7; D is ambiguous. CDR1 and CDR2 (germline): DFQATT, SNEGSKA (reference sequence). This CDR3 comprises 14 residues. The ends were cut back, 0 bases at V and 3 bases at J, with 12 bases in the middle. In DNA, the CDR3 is TGCAGTGCTAGAGATTCAGGACGGTTCTACGAGCAGTACTTC. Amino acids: CSARDSGRFYEQYF.

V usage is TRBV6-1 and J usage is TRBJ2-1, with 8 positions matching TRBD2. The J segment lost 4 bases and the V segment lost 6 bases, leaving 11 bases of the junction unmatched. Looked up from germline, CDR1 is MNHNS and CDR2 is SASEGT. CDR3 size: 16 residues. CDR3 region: CASRPRTLADYNEQFF. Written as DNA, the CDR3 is TGTGCCAGCAGGCCCCGCACACTAGCGGATTACAATGAGCAGTTCTTC.

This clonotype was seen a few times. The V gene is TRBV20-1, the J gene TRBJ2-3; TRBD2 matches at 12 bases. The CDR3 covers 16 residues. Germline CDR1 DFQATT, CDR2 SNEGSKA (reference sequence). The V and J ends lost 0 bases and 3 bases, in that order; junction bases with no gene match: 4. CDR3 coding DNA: TGCAGTGCTAGAGATCCTAGCGGGAGGGTTACAGATACGCAGTATTTT. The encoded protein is CSARDPSGRVTDTQYF.

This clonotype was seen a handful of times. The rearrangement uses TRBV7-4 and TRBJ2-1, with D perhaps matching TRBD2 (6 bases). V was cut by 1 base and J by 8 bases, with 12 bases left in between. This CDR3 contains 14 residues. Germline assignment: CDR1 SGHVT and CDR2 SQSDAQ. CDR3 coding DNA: TGTGCCAGCAGCTTAGGACTAGTCTTCGATGAGCAGTTCTTC. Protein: CASSLGLVFDEQFF.

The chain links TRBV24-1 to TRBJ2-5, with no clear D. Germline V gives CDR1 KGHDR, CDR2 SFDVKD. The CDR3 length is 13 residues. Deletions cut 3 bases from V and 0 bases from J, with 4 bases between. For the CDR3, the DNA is TGTGCCACCAGTGATGAGTACCAAGAGACCCAGTACTTC. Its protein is CATSDEYQETQYF.

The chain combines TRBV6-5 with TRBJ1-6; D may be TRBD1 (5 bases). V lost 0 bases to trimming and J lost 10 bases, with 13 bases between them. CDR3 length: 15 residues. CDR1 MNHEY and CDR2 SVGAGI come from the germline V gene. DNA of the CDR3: TGTGCCAGCAGTTACTCCTCCCAGGGTTGGTCACCCCTCCACTTT. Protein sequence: CASSYSSQGWSPLHF.

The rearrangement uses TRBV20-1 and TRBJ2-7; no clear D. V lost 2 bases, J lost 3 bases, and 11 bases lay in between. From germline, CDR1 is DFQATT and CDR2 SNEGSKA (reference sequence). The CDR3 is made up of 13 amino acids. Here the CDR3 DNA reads TGCAGTGCTAGAAGCAGAGAGGACTACGAGCAGTACTTC. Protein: CSARSREDYEQYF.

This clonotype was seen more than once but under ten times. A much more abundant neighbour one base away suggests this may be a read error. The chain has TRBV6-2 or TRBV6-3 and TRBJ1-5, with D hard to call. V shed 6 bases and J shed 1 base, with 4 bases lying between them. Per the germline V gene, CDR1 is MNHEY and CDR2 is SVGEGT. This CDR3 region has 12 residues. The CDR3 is CASRESNQPQHF. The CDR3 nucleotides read TGTGCCAGCAGGGAGAGCAATCAGCCCCAGCATTTT.

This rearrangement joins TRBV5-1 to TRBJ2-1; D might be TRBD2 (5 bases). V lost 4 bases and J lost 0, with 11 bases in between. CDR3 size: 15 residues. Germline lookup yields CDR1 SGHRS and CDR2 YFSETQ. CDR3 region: CASSAAGGSYNEQFF. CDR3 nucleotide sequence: TGCGCCAGCAGCGCGGCGGGTGGCTCCTACAATGAGCAGTTCTTC.

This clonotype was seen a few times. Here the CDR3 DNA reads TGTGCCAGCAGAACCGGGACCACGAATGAAAAACTGTTTTTT. This codes for CASRTGTTNEKLFF. V usage is TRBV6-1 and J usage is TRBJ1-4; tentative D call: TRBD1 (5 bases). The CDR3 spans 14 residues. V was clipped by 6 bases and J by 5 bases, with 13 bases between them. Germline V gives CDR1 MNHNS, CDR2 SASEGT.

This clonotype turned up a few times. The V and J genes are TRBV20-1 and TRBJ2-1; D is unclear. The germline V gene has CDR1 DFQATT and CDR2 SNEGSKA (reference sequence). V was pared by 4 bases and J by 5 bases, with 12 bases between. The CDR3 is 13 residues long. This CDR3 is CSATPTNHNEQFF. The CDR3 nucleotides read TGCAGTGCTACCCCCACGAACCACAATGAGCAGTTCTTC.

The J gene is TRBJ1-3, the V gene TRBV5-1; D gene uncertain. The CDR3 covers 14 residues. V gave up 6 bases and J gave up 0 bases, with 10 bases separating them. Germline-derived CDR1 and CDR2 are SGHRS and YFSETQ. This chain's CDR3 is CASTLGISGNTIYF. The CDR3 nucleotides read TGCGCCAGCACCCTGGGGATCTCTGGAAACACCATATATTTT.

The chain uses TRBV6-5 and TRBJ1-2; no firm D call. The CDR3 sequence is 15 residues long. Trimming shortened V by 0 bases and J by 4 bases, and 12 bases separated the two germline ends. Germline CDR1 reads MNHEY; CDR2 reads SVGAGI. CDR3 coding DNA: TGTGCCAGCAGTTACTCCGAGGGTTCTGCCTATGGCTACACCTTC. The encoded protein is CASSYSEGSAYGYTF.

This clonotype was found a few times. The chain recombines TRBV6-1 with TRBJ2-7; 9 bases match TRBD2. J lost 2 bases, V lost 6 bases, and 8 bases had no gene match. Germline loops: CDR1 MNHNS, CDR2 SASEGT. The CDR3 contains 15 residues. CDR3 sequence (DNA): TGTGCCAGCAGGACGGCGGGGGGGACAACCTACGAGCAGTACTTC. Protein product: CASRTAGGTTYEQYF.